The present entry profiles one T cell receptor (beta chain) with its context. This clone's antigen is unknown. Throughout, gene names and germline sequences are given for the mouse. The DNA ends 1 residue before the CDR3 does, and the rest of the CDR3 is filled in from the germline J gene. The entry originates in a study of tissue T cells after allogeneic stem cell transplantation (dated by TCRdb to 2021 to 2024). For the study in its entirety: The study profiled TCR beta repertoires across many tissues from research autopsies of patients with and without GVHD, plus mouse models of GVHD. The human part of the study was a prospective observational study with no blinding and no randomization. Findings and caveats that apply to the study as a whole: The patient cohort was small and clinically heterogeneous, and sampling depth was acknowledged as a limitation. Within patients, how anatomically similar the tissues were was a key factor in shaping TCR repertoire composition, regardless of disease or transplant status. The study did not establish which tissue TCRs were alloreactive or antigen-specific, and some clones may have been host cells that persisted. Few T cell clones were found to be shared across patients, but shared repertoire signatures across patients were revealed in a tissue-specific fashion by motif-based clustering. In both patients and mice, T cells from blood and spleen picked up only a limited part of the TCR repertoire that was detected in tissues.

The library was obtained by the immunoSEQ multiplex PCR assay. TCRbeta CDR3 sequencing was performed at survey depth by Adaptive Biotechnologies, and CDR3 sequences, V/J genes, productive frequency and template counts were reported. Amplification of TCR beta CDR3 regions was performed from genomic DNA rather than from RNA. Per the source publication's procedure: Jensen-Shannon divergence served to quantify pairwise repertoire overlap between tissues, with 0 meaning identical and 1 meaning complete divergence. Tissues were clustered by single-linkage agglomerative hierarchical clustering of pairwise JSD values, and the clustering results were displayed as dendrograms. GLIPH2 was run on all patient samples with simulation_depth 1000, kmer_min_depth 3 and cdr3_length_cutoff 8, and groups with more than two unique CDR3s were retained. A standardized tissue-overlap score was calculated by extrapolating Jaccard GLIPH-group overlap across patients to a standard repertoire size of 1000 clones. Linear mixed-effect models, with tissue as a fixed effect and individual as a random effect, were used to test how diversity related to clinical or experimental variables. The table was pulled from immuneACCESS by TCRdb, which kept in-frame rearrangements only. Such tables lose some clones; where checked, under half of the loss comes from unresolved V genes, and the rest has no known cause. V and J calls and clone size follow that table, whereas D and trimming were derived from the DNA. The sample contains 40,000 to 60,000 clones, 65% to 80% of them found a single time. 0.7% of the sample goes to the ten largest clones.

The germline V gene (reference sequence) gives CDR1 as NSQYPW and CDR2 as LRSPGD. The CDR3 goes from the cysteine to the phenylalanine over 14 residues. The CDR3 was read in part: 39 bases, with the frame set at base 1. V is shortened by 0 bases, J by 4 bases, and the region joining them spans 7 bases. Sequenced: sorted cells pooled from one or two spleens. The receptor comes from a pool of C57BL/6 mice in good health. Rearrangement joined TRBV1 to TRBJ1-3, and TRBD1 may be the D gene, going by 5 matching bases. Here the CDR3 is given as CTCSAEGGGNTLYF. The sequenced CDR3 bases are TGCACCTGCAGTGCAGAGGGGGGGGGAAATACGCTCTAT.